The present T cell receptor (beta chain) was sequenced within a study of blood T cell repertoires in COVID-19. Study summary: Donors in the United States, Italy and Spain gave samples during acute or convalescent COVID-19. The analysed material was cDNA or gDNA that came from T cells, B-cell-depleted T cells, or PBMCs.

The repertoire was sequenced with immunoSEQ multiplex PCR; TCRdb's copy has only in-frame clones and lacks some. The profile covers roughly 100,000 clones, with 85% appearing a single time and 4.1% taken by the ten largest. Looked up from germline, CDR1 is SGHRS and CDR2 is YFSETQ. The CDR3 totals 15 residues. The V gene lost 4 bases and the J gene lost 5 bases, with 18 bases spanning the gap. The source is a man aged 45-60 years with acute or convalescent COVID-19. Material for sequencing was peripheral blood. The chain has TRBV5-1 and TRBJ2-5, with D tentatively TRBD2 (7 bases). The CDR3 bases are TGCGCCAGCAGCCGGTGGGGGGGCAACGGTGAGACCCAGTACTTC. It specifies CASSRWGGNGETQYF. Full variable domain (rest looked up from reference TRBV5-1 and TRBJ2-5): KAGVTQTPRYLIKTRGQQVTLSCSPISGHRSVSWYQQTPGQGLQFLFEYFSETQRNKGNFPGRFSGRQFSNSRSEMNVSTLELGDSALYLCASSRWGGNGETQYFGPGTRLLVL.